These 15 T cell receptor beta chains share one sample of origin, sequenced in a study of T-cell reconstitution after alpha-beta-depleted transplantation in children. A TCRbeta library incorporating unique molecular identifiers was prepared. TCRdb reprocessed the PCR reads via MiXCR and lists one record per CDR3 protein. Here the sample spans some 350,000 distinct CDR3 sequences, 10% being singletons. The sample in question was PBMCs from the stem cell graft donor, obtained from the stem cell graft. These receptors were collected from a human donor who donated a stem cell graft to a child with acute lymphoblastic leukemia.

This chain connects TRBV27 to TRBJ1-2, with unresolved D. Germline V gene data show CDR1 as MNHEY and CDR2 as SMNVEV (reference sequence). CDR3 length equals 13 residues. V was pared by 2 bases and J by 4 bases, with 8 bases between. CDR3 amino acids: CASSLLGGYGYTF. CDR3 nucleotide sequence: TGTGCCAGCAGTTTACTGGGAGGCTATGGCTACACCTTC.

The V gene is TRBV4-3, the J gene TRBJ2-7; 16 bases agree with TRBD2. Germline values: CDR1 LGHNA, CDR2 YSLEER. The CDR3 covers 16 residues. The ends lost 4 bases at V and 6 bases at J; junction bases unmatched: 6. The CDR3 here is CASSPGTSGRVVEQYF. The CDR3 bases are TGCGCCAGCAGCCCTGGGACTAGCGGGAGGGTTGTCGAGCAGTACTTC.

This chain uses TRBV28 with TRBJ2-4; tentatively, D is TRBD1 or TRBD2 (5 bases each). CDR1 MDHEN and CDR2 SYDVKM come from the germline V gene. This CDR3 has 15 amino acids. Trimming shortened V by 8 bases and J by 3 bases, and 17 bases separated the two germline ends. CDR3 in amino acids: CASSSGGDGKNIQYF. CDR3 coding DNA: TGTGCCAGCTCATCTGGGGGAGACGGCAAAAACATTCAGTACTTC.

This chain uses TRBV12-3 or TRBV12-4 with TRBJ1-2; D uncertain. The CDR3 covers 13 residues. V was shortened by 1 base and J by 4 bases, with 7 bases between the two germline ends. The CDR3 sequence is CASSLGRIYGYTF. The CDR3 nucleotides are TGTGCCAGCAGTTTAGGGCGGATCTATGGCTACACCTTC.

This clonotype was counted a few times. This rearrangement joins TRBV28 to TRBJ2-5, with 11 bases that match TRBD2. CDR1 is MDHEN and CDR2 is SYDVKM in the germline V gene. With V trimmed by 5 bases and J by 2 bases, 4 bases remained unmatched. This CDR3 comprises 15 residues. The CDR3 sequence: CASSTLAGAQETQYF. The CDR3 DNA reads TGTGCCAGCAGTACACTAGCGGGAGCGCAAGAGACCCAGTACTTC.

This clonotype was observed a few times. The rearrangement links TRBV19 to TRBJ2-1; D is possibly TRBD2 (6 bases). The germline CDR1 and CDR2 sequences are LNHDA and SQIVND (reference sequence). This CDR3 is 14 amino acids long. V lost 6 bases, J lost 0 bases, and 9 bases lay in between. CDR3 in DNA: TGTGCCAGTAGGGGACTGAGCTCCTACAATGAGCAGTTCTTC. Translating it yields CASRGLSSYNEQFF. The full variable domain, rest sourced from reference TRBV19 and TRBJ2-1, is DGGITQSPKYLFRKEGQNVTLSCEQNLNHDAMYWYRQDPGQGLRLIYYSQIVNDFQKGDIAEGYSVSREKKESFPLTVTSAQKNPTAFYLCASRGLSSYNEQFFGPGTRLTVL.

The chain links TRBV20-1 to TRBJ1-3; D gene uncertain. Germline lookup yields CDR1 DFQATT and CDR2 SNEGSKA (reference sequence). This CDR3 is 14 amino acids long. Trimming left V 6 bases short and J 5 bases short, with 17 bases between. In DNA form, the CDR3 reads TGCAGTGCCATGACCCAAATACGGCGAAACACCATATATTTT. It yields the protein CSAMTQIRRNTIYF.

V gene TRBV27 combines with J gene TRBJ2-5, with 9 positions matching TRBD1. CDR1 is MNHEY, CDR2 SMNVEV, per germline (reference sequence). The J segment lost 5 bases and the V segment lost 5 bases, leaving 9 bases of the junction unmatched. The length of the CDR3 is 15 residues. The chain's CDR3 is CASSTRDRALETQYF. The DNA for the CDR3 is TGTGCCAGCAGTACCCGGGACAGGGCTTTGGAGACCCAGTACTTC.

The chain has TRBV6-5 and TRBJ2-7, with 7 positions matching TRBD1. The V gene end was trimmed by 4 bases and the J gene end by 7 bases; junction bases not matched to a gene: 10. CDR1 is MNHEY and CDR2 is SVGAGI in the germline V gene. This CDR3 comprises 14 residues. The CDR3 loop is CASSFSTGVEEQYF. The CDR3 DNA follows: TGTGCCAGCAGTTTCTCCACAGGGGTTGAAGAGCAGTACTTC.

The chain carries TRBV29-1 and TRBJ2-5; TRBD2 agrees at 13 bases. Germline values: CDR1 SQVTM, CDR2 ANQGSEA. This CDR3 comprises 15 residues. The CDR3 spells CIVLGLAGVSETQYF. The CDR3 DNA reads as TGCATCGTCCTCGGACTAGCGGGAGTATCAGAGACCCAGTACTTC.

This clonotype was counted between two and nine times. V and J are TRBV15 and TRBJ2-1; 7 bases line up with TRBD2. This CDR3 is 21 amino acids long. V lost 0 bases, J lost 3 bases, and 20 bases stayed unmatched. Germline CDR1 and CDR2: LNHNV and YYDKDF (reference sequence). CDR3 nucleotides: TGTGCCACCAGCAGAGAAGGATCTAGCGGCCTCAGTATCGGCCGCTACAATGAGCAGTTCTTC. The encoded protein is CATSREGSSGLSIGRYNEQFF. The whole variable domain, remainder taken from reference TRBV15 and TRBJ2-1, is DAMVIQNPRYQVTQFGKPVTLSCSQTLNHNVMYWYQQKSSQAPKLLFHYYDKDFNNEADTPDNFQSRRPNTSFCFLDIRSPGLGDTAMYLCATSREGSSGLSIGRYNEQFFGPGTRLTVL.

This clonotype occurred many times. The V gene is TRBV11-1, the J gene TRBJ1-6; perhaps TRBD1 as D (6 bases). With 4 bases removed from V and 0 bases from J, the gap between germline ends came to 16 bases. The CDR3 length is 18 residues. CDR1 SGHAT and CDR2 FQDESV come from the germline V gene (reference sequence). CDR3: CASSSAPQGVSYNSPLHF. CDR3 DNA sequence: TGTGCCAGCAGCTCCGCCCCACAGGGAGTCTCCTATAATTCACCCCTCCACTTT.

The chain combines TRBV29-1 with TRBJ2-7, with 8 bases matching TRBD2. Germline CDR1 and CDR2: SQVTM and ANQGSEA. The V segment lost 6 bases and the J segment 2 bases; nucleotides outside the gene matches: 6. The CDR3 contains 13 residues. The CDR3 bases are TGCAGCGTCGCGGGACTAGGGACCTACGAGCAGTACTTC. Translated: CSVAGLGTYEQYF.

CDR3 region: CSATGFVNEKLFF. The CDR3 DNA reads TGCAGTGCTACGGGGTTCGTTAATGAAAAACTGTTTTTT. The gene calls are TRBV20-1 and TRBJ1-4, with D hard to call. The V and J ends lost 4 bases and 4 bases respectively, with 10 bases between them. The CDR3 consists of 13 residues. Germline loops: CDR1 DFQATT, CDR2 SNEGSKA (reference sequence).

The chain links TRBV7-9 to TRBJ1-1; 7 bases align to TRBD1. There are 12 residues in the CDR3. Trimming at V came to 2 bases and at J to 10 bases, leaving 4 bases not matched to a gene. Germline CDR1 SEHNR, CDR2 FQNEAQ (reference sequence). The CDR3 DNA reads TGTGCCAGCAGCTTACCTACAGGGGTAGCTTTCTTT. It translates to CASSLPTGVAFF.